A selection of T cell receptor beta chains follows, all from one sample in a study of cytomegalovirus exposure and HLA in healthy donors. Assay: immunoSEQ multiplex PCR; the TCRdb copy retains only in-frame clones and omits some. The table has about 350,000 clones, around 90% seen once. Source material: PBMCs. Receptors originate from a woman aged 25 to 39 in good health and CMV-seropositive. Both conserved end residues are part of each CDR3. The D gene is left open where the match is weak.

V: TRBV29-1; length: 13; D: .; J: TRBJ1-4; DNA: TGCAGCGTACAGGGTTCAACTAATGAAAAACTGTTTTTT; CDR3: CSVQGSTNEKLFF
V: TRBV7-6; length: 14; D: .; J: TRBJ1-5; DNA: TGTGCCAGCAGCTTACTCCGGGACAATCAGCCCCAGCATTTT; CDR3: CASSLLRDNQPQHF
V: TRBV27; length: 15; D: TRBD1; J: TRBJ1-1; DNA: TGTGCCAGCAGTTCCGCCGGGACAGGGGAAACTGAAGCTTTCTTT; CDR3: CASSSAGTGETEAFF
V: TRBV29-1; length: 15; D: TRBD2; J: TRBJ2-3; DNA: TGCAGCGCCAGTGGCGGGGGGCATAGCACAGATACGCAGTATTTT; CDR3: CSASGGGHSTDTQYF
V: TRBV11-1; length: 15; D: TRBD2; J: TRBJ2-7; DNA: TGTGCCAGCAGCTTAGAGTTAGCGGGCGCCTACGAGCAGTACTTC; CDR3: CASSLELAGAYEQYF
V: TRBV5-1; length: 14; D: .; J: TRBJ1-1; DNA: TGCGCCAGCAGCTTGGATGAGGGATACACTGAAGCTTTCTTT; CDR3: CASSLDEGYTEAFF
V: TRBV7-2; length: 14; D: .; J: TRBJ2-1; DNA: TGTGCCAGCAGCTTATCCGGGGGAAGCAATGAGCAGTTCTTC; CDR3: CASSLSGGSNEQFF
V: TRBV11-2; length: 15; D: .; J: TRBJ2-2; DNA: TGTGCCAGCAGCTTAGATTTCAGGTCCACCGGGGAGCTGTTTTTT; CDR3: CASSLDFRSTGELFF
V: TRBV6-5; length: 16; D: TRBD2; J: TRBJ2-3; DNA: TGTGCCAGCAGTTACGGAGGCGGGAGTCACACAGATACGCAGTATTTT; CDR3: CASSYGGGSHTDTQYF
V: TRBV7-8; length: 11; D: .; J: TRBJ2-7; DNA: TGTGCCAGCAGCTTAGGGGACGAGCAGTACTTC; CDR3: CASSLGDEQYF
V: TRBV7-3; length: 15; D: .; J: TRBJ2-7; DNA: TGTGCCAGCAGCTTAAAGCCCGGGGCCGTCTACGAGCAGTACTTC; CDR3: CASSLKPGAVYEQYF
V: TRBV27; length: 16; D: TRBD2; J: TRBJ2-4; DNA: TGTGCCAGCAGTTTGGGACTAGCGGGAGCCAAAAACATTCAGTACTTC; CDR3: CASSLGLAGAKNIQYF
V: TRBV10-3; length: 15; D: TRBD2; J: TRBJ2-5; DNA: TGTGCCATCACCCAAGCGGGAGGGCCCCAAGAGACCCAGTACTTC; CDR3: CAITQAGGPQETQYF
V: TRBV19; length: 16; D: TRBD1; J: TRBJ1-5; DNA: TGTGCCAGTAGTATAGATTGGGACAGTGGAAATCAGCCCCAGCATTTT; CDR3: CASSIDWDSGNQPQHF